This TCR beta chain was identified during a study of blood T cell repertoires in COVID-19. Study overall: Some COVID-19 samples were acute and others convalescent; all came from the United States, Italy and Spain. Sources were T cells, B-cell-depleted T cells, or PBMCs; the material itself was cDNA or gDNA.

J gave up 9 bases and V 7 bases, and 7 bases lay outside the gene matches. Germline V CDR1 and CDR2: MDHEN, SYDVKM. CDR3 length equals 14 residues. In the source study's methods: Researchers report that nucleated cell counts were estimated from reference gene primer amplification. Only in-frame clones appear in the TCRdb table, and some are missing; sequencing was by immunoSEQ multiplex PCR. V, J and clone size are those of that table, while D and trimming were read from the DNA. The sample lists under 130,000 clones; roughly 71% were seen once. This receptor was taken from an elderly man with acute or convalescent COVID-19. The chain recombines TRBV28 with TRBJ2-1, with 12 bases fitting TRBD2. Sequencing was carried out using peripheral blood. The CDR3 loop reads CASTSSGRALEQFF. The CDR3 coding sequence is TGTGCCAGCACCTCTAGCGGGAGGGCCCTTGAGCAGTTCTTC.